Listed below are T cell receptor beta chains from one sample, sequenced in a study of blood T cell repertoires in COVID-19. Assay used: immunoSEQ multiplex PCR; TCRdb lists only in-frame clones, some missing. The sample yields 150,000 or so clones, 80% to 90% seen once. The sequencing input was peripheral blood. The receptors were sampled from a man older than 75 with acute or convalescent COVID-19. CDR3s include the opening cysteine and the closing phenylalanine or tryptophan. Each record gives: J gene, V gene, D gene, clone size, CDR3 protein, CDR3 DNA. D genes are given only for firm matches. The size of a clone is reported for some rows only, either as once, few or many, or as a class for expanded clones.

>TRBJ2-5|TRBV24-1|TRBD2|NA
CATSEPFGRGGTETQYF
TGTGCCACCAGTGAACCCTTCGGGCGGGGGGGCACGGAGACCCAGTACTTC
>TRBJ1-3|TRBV5-6|NA|NA
CASSRVGNTIYF
TGTGCCAGCAGTCGCGTTGGAAACACCATATATTTT
>TRBJ1-1|TRBV3-1/TRBV3-2|TRBD1|NA
CASSPTGGVGNTEAFF
TGTGCCAGCAGCCCGACAGGGGGCGTTGGAAACACTGAAGCTTTCTTT
>TRBJ2-1|TRBV6-5|TRBD1|few
CATALDRGLYNEQFF
TGTGCCACAGCTCTTGACAGGGGGCTATACAATGAGCAGTTCTTC
>TRBJ2-1|TRBV5-4|TRBD2|once
CASSFKLAVNEQFF
TGTGCCAGCAGCTTCAAACTAGCGGTAAATGAGCAGTTCTTC
>TRBJ2-1|TRBV27|NA|NA
CASRDSSYNEQFF
TGTGCCAGCAGAGACAGCTCCTACAATGAGCAGTTCTTC
>TRBJ1-4|TRBV3-1/TRBV3-2|NA|NA
CASSRADGKLFF
TGTGCCAGCAGCCGAGCAGACGGGAAACTGTTTTTT
>TRBJ1-6|TRBV28|TRBD1|NA
CATRGQGGSPLHF
TGTGCCACCCGCGGACAGGGTGGGTCACCCCTCCACTTT
>TRBJ1-4|TRBV19|TRBD1|NA
CASRTPGGAYEKLFF
TGTGCCAGTAGGACCCCAGGGGGCGCGTATGAAAAACTGTTTTTT
>TRBJ2-6|TRBV28|NA|few
CASSLWGAGANVLTF
TGTGCCAGCAGTCTGTGGGGGGCTGGGGCCAACGTCCTGACTTTC
>TRBJ1-6|TRBV2|NA|NA
CASSESDFISPLHF
TGTGCCAGCAGTGAATCGGACTTCATCTCACCCCTCCACTTT
>TRBJ2-5|TRBV7-7|TRBD1|NA
CASSWDRVETQYF
TGTGCTAGCAGCTGGGACAGGGTTGAGACCCAGTACTTC
>TRBJ1-1|TRBV27|NA|NA
CASSLSSLSQLGRTEAFF
TGTGCCAGCAGTTTATCGAGTCTGTCTCAATTGGGGAGGACTGAAGCTTTCTTT
>TRBJ2-1|TRBV24-1|NA|NA
CATHANTGNNEQFF
TGTGCCACGCACGCTAACACAGGGAACAATGAGCAGTTCTTC
>TRBJ1-4|TRBV2|NA|NA
CASSAQVVSEKLFF
TGTGCCAGCAGTGCCCAGGTCGTAAGCGAAAAACTGTTTTTT
>TRBJ2-3|TRBV5-1|TRBD2|once
CASSPAGAGGNTQYF
TGCGCCAGCAGCCCGGCCGGGGCGGGGGGGAATACGCAGTATTTT
>TRBJ2-7|TRBV3-1/TRBV3-2|TRBD1|once
CASSLHLPRPGQAYEQYF
TGTGCCAGCAGCCTACACCTCCCCCGCCCGGGACAGGCCTACGAGCAGTACTTC
>TRBJ2-2|TRBV19|TRBD1|few
CASSYYRGRTGELFF
TGTGCCAGTAGCTATTACAGGGGGCGAACCGGGGAGCTGTTTTTT
>TRBJ2-1|TRBV25-1|TRBD2|NA
CASSELAGKYNEQFF
TGTGCCAGCAGTGAATTAGCGGGAAAGTACAATGAGCAGTTCTTC
>TRBJ2-5|TRBV29-1|NA|NA
CSVLGGRGETQYF
TGCAGCGTCCTTGGGGGACGGGGGGAGACCCAGTACTTC